This T cell receptor (beta chain) was retrieved from a study of human T cells and chemical hapten exposure (dated by TCRdb to the early 2020s). Regarding the study in general: For sensitization, 2% DPC in acetone was applied to a roughly 2 cm by roughly 2 cm area of upper inner arm skin. Throughout the study period of 20 to 30 weeks, patients also received therapeutic DPC doses to the scalp every week. Patch testing on the upper back used Finn chambers containing 0.01% DPC, with scoring done after 6 days according to International Contact Dermatitis Research Group standards. The mostly female patient cohort included alopecia areata with under or over 50% scalp involvement, alopecia totalis and alopecia universalis. Libraries were combined into a pool for sequencing, and differences in TCR yield between samples came mainly from small differences in library volumes within the pool. In alopecia patients, the study followed how the peripheral blood TCR repertoire changed in vivo over primary and secondary sensitization to diphenylcyclopropenone (DPC), a hapten. Patient blood was sampled pre-sensitization (week 0) and at 2, 6 and about 24 weeks after DPC sensitization. For TCR sequencing, blood came from 25 to 35 alopecia patients at anywhere from one to four time points (pre-sensitization, 2, 6 and 24 weeks). Here is what the overall study found, with its caveats: Because all patients had alopecia, a presumed autoimmune disease, the immune response of the patients might differ from that of healthy individuals. Expanded TCRs formed significantly more large CDR3 similarity clusters than pre-sensitization or healthy control sets, consistent with antigen-driven responses. DPC sensitization did not change the number of TCRs with a frequency above 1 in 1000, and there was no evidence of changes in global repertoire structure. Patch test score correlated positively with the number of PT1 expanded TCRs, reaching significance at thresholds 8, 16 and 32 but not at 4. Repeated subsampling changed both the strength of the expansion versus patch-test correlation and the threshold at which that correlation became significant.

V and J are trimmed by 9 bases and 9 bases, and the gene matches miss 18 bases of the junction. The germline V gene provides CDR1 MNHNS and CDR2 SASEGT. Including cysteine and phenylalanine, the CDR3 has 16 amino acids. The DNA shown is the 48-base CDR3, in frame from base 1. This clonotype was counted many times. Its antigen is not yet known. The record has no base qualities; no much larger clone is one base away. The library was prepared using RACE. Sequencing took place on a NextSeq 500. During library preparation, unique molecular identifiers were attached to individual cDNA molecules so that TCRs could be counted quantitatively and reproducibly. Each blood RNA sample was used to sequence both TCR alpha and TCR beta chains. As for how the authors treated the data: Samples had a median of roughly 99,000 TCRs, with a range from roughly 20,000 to 690,600. V, J and CDR3 annotation of the TCR reads was performed with the Decombinator software suite. For the PS versus PT1 abundance plots, all samples were subsampled to the same number of TCRs (28,000). TCRs were defined as expanded if absent before sensitization and observed at least eight times at the 2-week time point. Using fastp trimming at Q25 and MiXCR clonotype assembly, TCRdb reanalyzed the public sequencing data and kept in-frame beta chains. CDR3 protein sequences are deduplicated, and each keeps its most common genes and DNA. These V and J calls are TCRdb output, not the study's own analysis. This sample holds about 96,000 distinct CDR3 sequences; 9.3% were observed only once. Just over 2% of the sample belongs to the ten largest clones.

This sample's time point label indicates: patch test 2, 6 weeks after DPC sensitization. The treatment or condition label corresponds to: therapeutic diphenylcyclopropenone sensitization with weekly scalp DPC. At each patch-test visit, blood was drawn before the patch test was applied. Patients were considered eligible if aged 18 to 70, diagnosed with alopecia and deemed suitable for DPC therapy, and patients were excluded if pregnant. Total RNA was extracted from unfractionated whole blood collected in Tempus Blood RNA tubes. This chain joins TRBV6-1 to TRBJ2-1, with 9 middle bases fitting TRBD2. The sequence was collected from a woman aged 40 to 55 with alopecia areata. Some clones in this sample may be carry-over from other donors' samples. The sequencing here drew on whole blood, taken in connection with sensitization to the hapten diphenylcyclopropenone (DPC). The CDR3 is CASGLSGLAYPVEQFF. At the DNA level, the sequence is TGTGCCAGTGGGCTGTCGGGACTAGCTTACCCCGTTGAGCAGTTCTTC.